The text below deals with one TCR beta chain. These data come from a study of cytomegalovirus exposure and HLA in healthy donors. Here immunoSEQ multiplex PCR was the method, and the copy in TCRdb shows in-frame clones only, minus some. The profile shows about 160,000 clones, approximately 86% of them singletons. Per the germline V gene, CDR1 is SGHTA and CDR2 is FQGNSA. V shed 1 base and J shed 12 bases, with 8 bases lying between them. CDR3 length: 11 residues. The sample consisted of PBMCs. This receptor was obtained from a woman between 18 and 29 years old in good health and CMV-seronegative. V is TRBV7-2 and J is TRBJ2-3; D is undetermined. The CDR3 reads CASSLDLRQYF. The DNA for the CDR3 is TGTGCCAGCAGCTTAGACCTAAGACAGTATTTT.